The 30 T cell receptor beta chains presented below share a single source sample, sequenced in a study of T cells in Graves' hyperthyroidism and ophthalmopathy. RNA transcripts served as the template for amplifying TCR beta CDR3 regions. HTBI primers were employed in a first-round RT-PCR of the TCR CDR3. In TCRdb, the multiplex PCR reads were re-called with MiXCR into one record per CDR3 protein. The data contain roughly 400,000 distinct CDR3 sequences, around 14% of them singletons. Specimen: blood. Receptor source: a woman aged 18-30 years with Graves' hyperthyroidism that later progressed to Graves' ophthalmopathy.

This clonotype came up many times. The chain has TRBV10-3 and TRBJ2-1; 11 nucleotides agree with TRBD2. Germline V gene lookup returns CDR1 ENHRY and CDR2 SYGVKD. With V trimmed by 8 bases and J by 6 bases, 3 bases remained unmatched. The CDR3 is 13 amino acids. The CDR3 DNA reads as TGTGCCATCCTTAGCGGGAGGGGCAATGAGCAGTTCTTC. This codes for CAILSGRGNEQFF.

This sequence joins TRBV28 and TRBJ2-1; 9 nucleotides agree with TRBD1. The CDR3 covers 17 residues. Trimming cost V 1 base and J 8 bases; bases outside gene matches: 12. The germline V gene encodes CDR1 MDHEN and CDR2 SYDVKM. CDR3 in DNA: TGTGCCAGCAGTTTATATGGGGGACAGGGCGGTTCCTATGAGCAGTTCTTC. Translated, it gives CASSLYGGQGGSYEQFF.

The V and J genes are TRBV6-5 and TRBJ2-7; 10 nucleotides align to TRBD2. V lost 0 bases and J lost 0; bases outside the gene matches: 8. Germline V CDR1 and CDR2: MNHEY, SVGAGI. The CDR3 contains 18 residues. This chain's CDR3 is CASSYSLAGPLSSYEQYF. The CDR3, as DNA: TGTGCCAGCAGTTACTCACTAGCGGGACCCCTCAGCTCCTACGAGCAGTACTTC.

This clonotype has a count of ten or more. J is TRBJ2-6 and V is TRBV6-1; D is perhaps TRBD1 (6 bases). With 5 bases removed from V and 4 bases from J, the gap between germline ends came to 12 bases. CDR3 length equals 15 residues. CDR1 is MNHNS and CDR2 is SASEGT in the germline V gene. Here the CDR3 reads CASSPTGTGANVLTF. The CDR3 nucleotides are TGTGCCAGCAGTCCTACAGGGACCGGGGCCAACGTCCTGACTTTC.

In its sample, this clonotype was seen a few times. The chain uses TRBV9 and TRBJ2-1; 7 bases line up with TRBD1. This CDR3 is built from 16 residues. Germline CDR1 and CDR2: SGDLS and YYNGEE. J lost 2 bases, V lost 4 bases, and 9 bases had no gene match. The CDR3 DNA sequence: TGTGCCAGCAGCCCATGGGACAGTGCGACCTACAATGAGCAGTTCTTC. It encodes CASSPWDSATYNEQFF.

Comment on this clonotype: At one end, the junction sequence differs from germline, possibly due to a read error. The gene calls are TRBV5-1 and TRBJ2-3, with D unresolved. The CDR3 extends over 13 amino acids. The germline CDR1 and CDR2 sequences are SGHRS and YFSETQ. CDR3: CASSLAARDTRYF. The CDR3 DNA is TGCGCCAGCAGCTTGGCCGCGAGAGATACGCGGTATTTT.

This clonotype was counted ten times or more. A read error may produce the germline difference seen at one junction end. The CDR3 nucleotides read TGCAGTGCCAGAGGACTAGCGGGAGAGGGGTCCTACAATGAGCAGTTCTTC. Its translation: CSARGLAGEGSYNEQFF. V is TRBV20-1 and J is TRBJ2-1, with 13 bases matching TRBD2. Looked up from germline, CDR1 is DFQATT and CDR2 is SNEGSKA (reference sequence). This CDR3 spans 17 amino acids.

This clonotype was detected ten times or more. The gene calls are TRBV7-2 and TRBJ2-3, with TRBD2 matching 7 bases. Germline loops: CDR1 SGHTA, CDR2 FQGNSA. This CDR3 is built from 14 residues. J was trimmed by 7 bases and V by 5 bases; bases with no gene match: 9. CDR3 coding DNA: TGTGCCAGCAGCGCGGGGGAGCCGAGGAATACGCAGTATTTT. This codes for CASSAGEPRNTQYF.

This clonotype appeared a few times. CDR3 in DNA: TGTGCCAGCAGTCCGACTCCGGGACTAGCGGGAGTCAGCACAGATACGCAGTATTTT. Its translation is CASSPTPGLAGVSTDTQYF. V is TRBV28 and J is TRBJ2-3, with 14 bases aligning to TRBD2. This CDR3 comprises 19 residues. Germline V gives CDR1 MDHEN, CDR2 SYDVKM. The junction had 10 bases not matched to a gene; V was cut back by 5 bases and J by 0 bases.

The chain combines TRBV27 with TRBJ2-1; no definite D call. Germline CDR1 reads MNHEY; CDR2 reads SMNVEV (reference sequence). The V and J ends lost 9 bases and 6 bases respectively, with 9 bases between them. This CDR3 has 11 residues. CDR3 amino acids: CASQTPNEQFF. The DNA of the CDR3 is TGTGCCAGTCAAACACCCAATGAGCAGTTCTTC.

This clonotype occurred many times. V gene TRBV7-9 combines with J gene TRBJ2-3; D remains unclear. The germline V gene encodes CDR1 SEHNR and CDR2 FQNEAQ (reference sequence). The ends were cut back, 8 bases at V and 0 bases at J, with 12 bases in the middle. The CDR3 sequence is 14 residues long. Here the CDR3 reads CASLGPASTDTQYF. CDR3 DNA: TGTGCCAGCCTCGGGCCCGCTAGCACAGATACGCAGTATTTT.

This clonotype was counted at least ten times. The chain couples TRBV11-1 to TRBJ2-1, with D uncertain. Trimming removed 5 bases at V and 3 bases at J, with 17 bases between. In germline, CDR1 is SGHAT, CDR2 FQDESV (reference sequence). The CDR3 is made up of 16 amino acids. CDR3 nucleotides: TGTGCCAGCAGCGACATTGCCTTCGGCGGCTACAATGAGCAGTTCTTC. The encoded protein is CASSDIAFGGYNEQFF.

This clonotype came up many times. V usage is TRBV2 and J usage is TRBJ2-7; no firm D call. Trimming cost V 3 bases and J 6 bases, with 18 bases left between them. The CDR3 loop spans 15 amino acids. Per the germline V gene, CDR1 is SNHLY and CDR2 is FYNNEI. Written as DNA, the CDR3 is TGTGCCAGCAGTGACATTCTCGAGGAAAGTGCCGAGCAGTACTTC. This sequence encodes CASSDILEESAEQYF.

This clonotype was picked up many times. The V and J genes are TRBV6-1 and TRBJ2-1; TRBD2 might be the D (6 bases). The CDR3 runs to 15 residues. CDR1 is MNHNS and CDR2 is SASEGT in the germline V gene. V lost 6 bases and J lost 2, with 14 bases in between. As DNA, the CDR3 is TGTGCCAGCAGCCTGACACTAGCCCCCTACAATGAGCAGTTCTTC. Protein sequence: CASSLTLAPYNEQFF.

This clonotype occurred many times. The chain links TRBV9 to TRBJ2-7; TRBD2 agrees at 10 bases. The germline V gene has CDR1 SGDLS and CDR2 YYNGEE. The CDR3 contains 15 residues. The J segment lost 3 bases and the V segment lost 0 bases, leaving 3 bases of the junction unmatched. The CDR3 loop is CASSVGASGSYEQYF. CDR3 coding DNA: TGTGCCAGCAGCGTAGGGGCTAGCGGGAGCTACGAGCAGTACTTC.

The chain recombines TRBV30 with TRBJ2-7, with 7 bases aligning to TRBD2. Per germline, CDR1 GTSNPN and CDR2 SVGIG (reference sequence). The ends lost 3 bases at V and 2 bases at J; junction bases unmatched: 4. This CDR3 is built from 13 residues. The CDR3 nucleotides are TGTGCCTGGAGGCCAGCGGGAACCTACGAGCAGTACTTC. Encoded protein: CAWRPAGTYEQYF.

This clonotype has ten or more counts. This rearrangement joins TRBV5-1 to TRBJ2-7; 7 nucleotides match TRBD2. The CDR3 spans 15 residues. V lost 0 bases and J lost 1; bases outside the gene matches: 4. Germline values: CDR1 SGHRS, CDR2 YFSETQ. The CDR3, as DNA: TGCGCCAGCAGCTTGGGGGGACTAAGTTCCTACGAGCAGTACTTC. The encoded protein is CASSLGGLSSYEQYF. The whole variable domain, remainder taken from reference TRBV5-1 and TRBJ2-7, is KAGVTQTPRYLIKTRGQQVTLSCSPISGHRSVSWYQQTPGQGLQFLFEYFSETQRNKGNFPGRFSGRQFSNSRSEMNVSTLELGDSALYLCASSLGGLSSYEQYFGPGTRLTVT.

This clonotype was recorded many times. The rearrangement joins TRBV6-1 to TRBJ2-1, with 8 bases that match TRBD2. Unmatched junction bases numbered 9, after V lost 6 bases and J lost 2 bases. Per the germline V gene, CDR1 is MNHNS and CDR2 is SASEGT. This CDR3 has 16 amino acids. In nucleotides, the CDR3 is TGTGCCAGCAGCCAGCAGGGACTAGGAGCCTACAATGAGCAGTTCTTC. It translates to CASSQQGLGAYNEQFF.

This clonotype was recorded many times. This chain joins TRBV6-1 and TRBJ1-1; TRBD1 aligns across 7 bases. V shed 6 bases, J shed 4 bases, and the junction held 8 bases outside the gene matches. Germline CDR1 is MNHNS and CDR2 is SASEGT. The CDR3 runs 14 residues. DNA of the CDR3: TGTGCCAGCAGCCTGACAGGGATGGGCACTGAAGCTTTCTTT. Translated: CASSLTGMGTEAFF.

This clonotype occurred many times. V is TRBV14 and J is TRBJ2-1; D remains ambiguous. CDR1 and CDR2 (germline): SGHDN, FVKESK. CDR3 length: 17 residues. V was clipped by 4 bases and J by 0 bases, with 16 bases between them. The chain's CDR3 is CASSPSTGAGSYNEQFF. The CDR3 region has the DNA TGTGCCAGCAGCCCCTCCACCGGCGCAGGCTCCTACAATGAGCAGTTCTTC.

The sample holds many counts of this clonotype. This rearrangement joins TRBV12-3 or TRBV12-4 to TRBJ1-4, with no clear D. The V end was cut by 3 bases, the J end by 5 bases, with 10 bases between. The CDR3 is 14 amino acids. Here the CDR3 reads CASSFVLDNEKLFF. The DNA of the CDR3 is TGTGCCAGCAGTTTTGTGCTGGACAATGAAAAACTGTTTTTT.

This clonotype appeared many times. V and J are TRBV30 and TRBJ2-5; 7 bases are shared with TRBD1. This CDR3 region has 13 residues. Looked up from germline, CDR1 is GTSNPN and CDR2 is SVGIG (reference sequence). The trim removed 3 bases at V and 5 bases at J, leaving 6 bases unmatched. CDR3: CAWRERGRETQYF. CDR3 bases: TGTGCCTGGAGGGAAAGGGGGCGGGAGACCCAGTACTTC.

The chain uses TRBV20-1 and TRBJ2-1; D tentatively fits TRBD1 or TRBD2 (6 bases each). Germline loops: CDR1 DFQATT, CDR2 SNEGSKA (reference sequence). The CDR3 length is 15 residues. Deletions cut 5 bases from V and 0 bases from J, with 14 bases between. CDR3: CSAYRVGGSYNEQFF. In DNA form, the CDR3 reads TGCAGTGCTTACAGGGTGGGGGGCTCCTACAATGAGCAGTTCTTC.

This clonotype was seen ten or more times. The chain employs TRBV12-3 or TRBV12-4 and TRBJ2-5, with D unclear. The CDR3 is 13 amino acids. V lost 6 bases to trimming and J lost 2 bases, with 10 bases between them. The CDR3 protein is CASSTQVQETQYF. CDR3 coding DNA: TGTGCCAGCAGCACTCAGGTACAAGAGACCCAGTACTTC.

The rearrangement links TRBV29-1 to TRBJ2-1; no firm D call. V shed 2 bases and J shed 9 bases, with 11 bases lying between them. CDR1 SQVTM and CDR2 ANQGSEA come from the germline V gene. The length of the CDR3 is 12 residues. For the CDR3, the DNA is TGCAGCGTTGAAAATATTGCGAGTGAGCAGTTCTTC. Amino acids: CSVENIASEQFF.

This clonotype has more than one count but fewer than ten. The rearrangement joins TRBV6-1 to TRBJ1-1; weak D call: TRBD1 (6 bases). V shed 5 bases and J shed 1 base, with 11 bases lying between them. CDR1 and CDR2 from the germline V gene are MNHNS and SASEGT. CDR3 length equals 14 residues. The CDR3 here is CASSRSTGNTEAFF. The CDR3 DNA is TGTGCCAGCAGTCGCTCGACAGGGAACACTGAAGCTTTCTTT.

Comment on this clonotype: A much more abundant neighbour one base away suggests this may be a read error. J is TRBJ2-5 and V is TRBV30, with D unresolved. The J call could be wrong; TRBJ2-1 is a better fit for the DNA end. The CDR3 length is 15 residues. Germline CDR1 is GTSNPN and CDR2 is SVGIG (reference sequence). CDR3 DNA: TGTGCCTGGAGTGGTGGGGAAATGGATCAAGAGACCCAGTTCTTC. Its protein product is CAWSGGEMDQETQFF.

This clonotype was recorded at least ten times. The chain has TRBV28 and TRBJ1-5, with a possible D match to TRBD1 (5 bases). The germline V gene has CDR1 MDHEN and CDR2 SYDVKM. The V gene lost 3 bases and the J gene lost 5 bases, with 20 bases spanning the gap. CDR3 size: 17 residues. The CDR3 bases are TGTGCCAGCAGTTTGGGACTCTCGCCCCGAGCATATCAGCCCCAGCATTTT. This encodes CASSLGLSPRAYQPQHF.

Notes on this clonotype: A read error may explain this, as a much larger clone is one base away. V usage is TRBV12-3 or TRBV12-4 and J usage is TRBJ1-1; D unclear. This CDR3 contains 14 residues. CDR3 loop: CASSLRGSGTEASF. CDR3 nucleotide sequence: TGTGCCAGCAGTTTACGTGGTTCCGGCACTGAAGCTTCCTTT.

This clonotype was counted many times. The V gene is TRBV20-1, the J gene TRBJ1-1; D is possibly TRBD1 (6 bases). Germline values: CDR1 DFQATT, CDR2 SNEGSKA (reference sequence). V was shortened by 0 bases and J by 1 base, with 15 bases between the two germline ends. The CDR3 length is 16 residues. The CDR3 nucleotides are TGCAGTGCTAGAGACCGTTTTAAGGGGGGGAACACTGAAGCTTTCTTT. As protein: CSARDRFKGGNTEAFF.